This T cell receptor (beta chain) was recorded in a study of blood T cell repertoires in COVID-19. The germline V gene encodes CDR1 LGHNT and CDR2 FRNRAP. V lost 0 bases and J lost 9, with 21 bases in between. The CDR3 consists of 17 residues. The repertoire was sequenced with immunoSEQ multiplex PCR; TCRdb's copy has only in-frame clones and lacks some. The top ten clones hold over 15% of a sample with about 130,000 clones, roughly 80% of them seen once. The gene calls are TRBV12-5 and TRBJ2-1; D may be TRBD2 (6 bases). Sequenced sample: PBMCs or T cells enriched from blood (not recorded which). This TCR was sampled from a young man who had recovered from COVID-19. CDR3: CASGLVDWTKPHGEQFF. The CDR3 region has the DNA TGTGCTAGTGGTTTGGTCGATTGGACTAAGCCTCATGGTGAGCAGTTCTTC.